The 7 T cell receptor beta chains reported below all come from one sample, sequenced in a study of shared clonotypes between healthy human individuals. The assay was immunoSEQ multiplex PCR, and TCRdb's table has in-frame clones only and misses some. The data show approximately 1,000,000 clones, around 77% seen once. The sample was memory CD4+ T cells from PBMCs. The subset: CD45RA-negative fraction. The receptors derive from a man aged 18 to 29 in good health. Some clones in this sample may be carry-over from other donors' samples.

The rearrangement joins TRBV6-1 to TRBJ1-1; D ambiguous. The CDR3 loop spans 13 amino acids. In germline, CDR1 is MNHNS, CDR2 SASEGT. Trimming pared 7 bases from V and 3 bases from J, leaving 12 bases between. CDR3 in amino acids: CASMRQLYTEAFF. The CDR3 DNA reads TGTGCCAGCATGAGGCAGTTATACACTGAAGCTTTCTTT.

This clone was detected once. The DNA of the CDR3 is TGTGCCAGCAGGCGTGACAGGGCTCCCTATGGCTACACCTTC. This codes for CASRRDRAPYGYTF. This chain uses TRBV27 with TRBJ1-2, with 7 bases matching TRBD1. Looked up from germline, CDR1 is MNHEY and CDR2 is SMNVEV (reference sequence). The CDR3 has 14 amino acids. Trimming at V came to 6 bases and at J to 4 bases, leaving 8 bases not matched to a gene.

This clone was observed a single time. The chain is built from TRBV30 and TRBJ2-7, with TRBD2 matching over 7 bases. The CDR3 has 12 residues. With V trimmed by 8 bases and J by 5 bases, 9 bases remained unmatched. Germline CDR1 reads GTSNPN; CDR2 reads SVGIG (reference sequence). CDR3 sequence: CAGGGGVHEQYF. The DNA of the CDR3 is TGTGCCGGAGGTGGGGGGGTCCACGAGCAGTACTTC.

In this sample, this clone turned up a few times. This chain connects TRBV7-2 to TRBJ1-2; D call uncertain. V was pared by 5 bases and J by 6 bases, with 19 bases between. The CDR3 is 15 amino acids. Germline assignment: CDR1 SGHTA and CDR2 FQGNSA. CDR3 protein: CASSVSSGVGNGYTF. CDR3 nucleotides: TGTGCCAGCAGCGTTAGCTCCGGGGTCGGAAATGGCTACACCTTC.

This clone was seen more than once but under ten times. The chain joins TRBV6-1 to TRBJ2-7, with 7 bases matching TRBD1. After removal of 5 bases from V and 0 bases from J, the junction contained 7 bases not matched to a gene. Looked up from germline, CDR1 is MNHNS and CDR2 is SASEGT. CDR3 size: 15 residues. The CDR3 sequence is CASSTSGTASYEQYF. CDR3 sequence (DNA): TGTGCCAGCAGTACATCCGGGACAGCCTCCTACGAGCAGTACTTC.

Only a few counts were recorded for this clone. The chain recombines TRBV30 with TRBJ1-5; D is ambiguous. V lost 3 bases to trimming and J lost 4 bases, with 10 bases between them. Per the germline V gene, CDR1 is GTSNPN and CDR2 is SVGIG (reference sequence). This CDR3 has 13 residues. As DNA, the CDR3 is TGTGCCTGGAGCGCGGATCATAATCAGCCCCAGCATTTT. Amino acids: CAWSADHNQPQHF.

The chain carries TRBV2 and TRBJ1-1; the D gene is possibly TRBD1 (5 bases). The CDR3 is 14 amino acids. Germline values: CDR1 SNHLY, CDR2 FYNNEI. Trimming shortened V by 4 bases and J by 6 bases, and 15 bases separated the two germline ends. CDR3 residues: CASSGGSIGAEAFF. For the CDR3, the DNA is TGTGCCAGCAGTGGGGGGAGCATCGGGGCTGAAGCTTTCTTT.